One sample yielded the 20 T cell receptor beta chains listed below, sequenced in a study of shared clonotypes between healthy human individuals. Sequencing used immunoSEQ multiplex PCR; TCRdb keeps in-frame clones, though not all of them. There are 2 million to 3 million clones in the sample; 93% occur only once, and 0.36% lies in the top ten. Specimen: naive CD4+ T cells from PBMCs. Subset here: CD45RA+ positively selected. The receptors were sampled from a man younger than 35 in good health. Some clones in this sample may be carry-over from other donors' samples.

V is TRBV7-9 and J is TRBJ2-5; a weak D match, TRBD2 (7 bases). Germline CDR1 reads SEHNR; CDR2 reads FQNEAQ (reference sequence). The V gene lost 8 bases and the J gene lost 2 bases, with 21 bases spanning the gap. The CDR3 runs 16 residues. CDR3 sequence (DNA): TGTGCCAGCTCCCCGTGGGGGGGACAAGAACAAGAGACCCAGTACTTC. It encodes CASSPWGGQEQETQYF. Full variable domain (missing parts from reference TRBV7-9 and TRBJ2-5): DTGVSQNPRHKITKRGQNVTFRCDPISEHNRLYWYRQTLGQGPEFLTYFQNEAQLEKSRLLSDRFSAERPKGSFSTLEIQRTEQGDSAMYLCASSPWGGQEQETQYFGPGTRLLVL.

This chain joins TRBV9 and TRBJ1-2; TRBD1 matches at 7 bases. CDR1 is SGDLS, CDR2 YYNGEE, per germline. V lost 4 bases, J lost 4 bases, and 7 bases stayed unmatched. CDR3 size: 14 residues. The CDR3 DNA sequence: TGTGCCAGCAGCCCGCTCAGGGGGGGCTATGGCTACACCTTC. It codes for CASSPLRGGYGYTF.

On this clone itself: Other DNA sequences in this specimen translate into the identical CDR3. The chain is built from TRBV5-4 and TRBJ2-5; D not resolved. Between the trimmed V and J ends, which lost 0 bases and 1 base, there was a span of 7 bases. Germline CDR1 and CDR2: SGHNT and YYREEE (reference sequence). This CDR3 comprises 14 residues. The CDR3 bases are TGTGCCAGCAGCTTGGCCGCCGGCCAAGAGACCCAGTACTTC. Translation gives CASSLAAGQETQYF.

The chain uses TRBV6-6 and TRBJ2-7; 11 positions match TRBD2. With 0 bases clipped from V and 4 bases from J, the junction kept 5 bases outside the gene matches. Germline V CDR1 and CDR2: MNHNY, SVGAGI (reference sequence). CDR3 length: 16 amino acids. The DNA for the CDR3 is TGTGCCAGCAGTTACTCTTTAGCGGGAGGGGGGTACGAGCAGTACTTC. Protein: CASSYSLAGGGYEQYF.

This chain uses TRBV4-2 with TRBJ2-1, with unresolved D. The germline CDR1 and CDR2 sequences are LGHNA and YNFKEQ. V lost 0 bases to trimming and J lost 0 bases, with 12 bases between them. This CDR3 comprises 17 residues. CDR3 sequence reads: CASSQEQDRRSYNEQFF. DNA of the CDR3: TGTGCCAGCAGCCAAGAGCAGGACCGACGCTCCTACAATGAGCAGTTCTTC.

The CDR3 spells CASSQEGAGYGANVLTF. In DNA, the CDR3 is TGCGCCAGCAGCCAAGAAGGGGCCGGGTACGGGGCCAACGTCCTGACTTTC. The V gene is TRBV4-1, the J gene TRBJ2-6; maybe TRBD1 (5 bases). Trimming shortened V by 0 bases and J by 4 bases, and 13 bases separated the two germline ends. Per the germline V gene, CDR1 is MGHRA and CDR2 is YSYEKL. This CDR3 has 17 residues.

V and J are TRBV28 and TRBJ1-5, with 7 bases that match TRBD1. V lost 6 bases and J lost 2; bases outside the gene matches: 13. Germline CDR1 MDHEN, CDR2 SYDVKM. This CDR3 contains 17 residues. The CDR3 here is CASSPPGADRGNQPQHF. CDR3 bases: TGTGCCAGCAGCCCTCCAGGGGCCGACAGGGGCAATCAGCCCCAGCATTTT.

The rearrangement joins TRBV10-3 to TRBJ1-4; D not certain. Germline V gene lookup returns CDR1 ENHRY and CDR2 SYGVKD. Between the trimmed V and J ends, which lost 6 bases and 3 bases, there was a span of 11 bases. The CDR3 is 14 amino acids. CDR3 region: CAISPSGPNEKLFF. In nucleotides, the CDR3 is TGTGCCATCAGCCCATCAGGTCCTAATGAAAAACTGTTTTTT.

The chain uses TRBV2 and TRBJ1-4; unclear D gene. V lost 3 bases and J 6 bases, leaving 8 bases between the germline ends. The CDR3 runs to 13 residues. Germline V CDR1 and CDR2: SNHLY, FYNNEI. CDR3 coding DNA: TGTGCCAGCAGTGAGGAAGTAGATGAAAAACTGTTTTTT. It specifies CASSEEVDEKLFF.

The genes are TRBV7-8 and TRBJ1-2; 7 bases agree with TRBD1. The CDR3 length is 14 residues. Trimming at V came to 0 bases and at J to 5 bases, leaving 3 bases not matched to a gene. From germline, CDR1 is SGHVS and CDR2 FQNEAQ. The CDR3 coding sequence is TGTGCCAGCAGCTTAGCCGGGACAGCATATGGCTACACCTTC. It yields the protein CASSLAGTAYGYTF.

The chain combines TRBV7-3 with TRBJ1-2; D unresolved. The CDR3 contains 16 residues. V was pared by 5 bases and J by 3 bases, with 19 bases between. Germline V lookup: CDR1 SGHTA, CDR2 FQGTGA. CDR3: CASSRVEVGRYYGYTF. CDR3 DNA: TGTGCCAGCAGCCGCGTGGAGGTGGGTAGGTACTATGGCTACACCTTC.

The V gene is TRBV2, the J gene TRBJ2-2, with 8 bases fitting TRBD2. The CDR3 covers 16 residues. The germline gives CDR1 SNHLY, CDR2 FYNNEI. Trimming at V came to 5 bases and at J to 1 base, leaving 6 bases not matched to a gene. The CDR3 loop is CASSPSGRLNTGELFF. The CDR3 nucleotides read TGTGCCAGCAGTCCAAGCGGGAGATTGAACACCGGGGAGCTGTTTTTT.

The chain joins TRBV28 to TRBJ1-1, with D possibly TRBD1 on 6 matching bases. The V end lost 7 bases, the J end lost 0 bases, and 18 bases lay between the germline ends. The CDR3 totals 16 residues. Germline V CDR1 and CDR2: MDHEN, SYDVKM. CDR3 in DNA: TGTGCCAGCATCCCAATAAGAGGGGGGGTGAACACTGAAGCTTTCTTT. This gives the protein CASIPIRGGVNTEAFF. Complete variable domain (other parts from reference TRBV28 and TRBJ1-1): DVKVTQSSRYLVKRTGEKVFLECVQDMDHENMFWYRQDPGLGLRLIYFSYDVKMKEKGDIPEGYSVSREKKERFSLILESASTNQTSMYLCASIPIRGGVNTEAFFGQGTRLTVV.

As concerns this clone: Other DNA variants within this sample encode the same CDR3. The V call is TRBV5-1, the J call TRBJ2-5; possibly TRBD1 for D (6 bases). V was clipped by 5 bases and J by 1 base, with 9 bases between them. Germline CDR1 SGHRS, CDR2 YFSETQ. CDR3 length: 13 amino acids. The CDR3 bases are TGCGCCAGCAGTCGGGACATCCAAGAGACCCAGTACTTC. Protein: CASSRDIQETQYF.

In the case of this clone: This specimen includes other DNA sequences encoding the same CDR3. The CDR3 reads CASSSGGGNTEAFF. CDR3 nucleotide sequence: TGTGCCAGCAGTAGTGGAGGGGGGAACACTGAAGCTTTCTTT. The chain recombines TRBV7-3 with TRBJ1-1, with D tentatively TRBD1 (6 bases). The CDR3 has 14 residues. Trimming took off 6 bases at V and 1 base at J, with 12 bases between the two ends. Germline CDR1 is SGHTA and CDR2 is FQGTGA. Combining the CDR3 with reference TRBV7-3 and TRBJ1-1 gives the whole variable domain GAGVSQTPSNKVTEKGKYVELRCDPISGHTALYWYRQSLGQGPEFLIYFQGTGAADDSGLPNDRFFAVRPEGSVSTLKIQRTERGDSAVYLCASSSGGGNTEAFFGQGTRLTVV.

The CDR3 DNA reads as TGCGCCAGCAGCGGCCTCGACAGGGGGGACACTGAAGCTTTCTTT. Translation gives CASSGLDRGDTEAFF. The chain employs TRBV5-1 and TRBJ1-1; 9 nucleotides line up with TRBD1. V shed 4 bases and J 3 bases; nucleotides not matched to a gene: 7. This CDR3 region has 15 residues. Germline CDR1 and CDR2: SGHRS and YFSETQ. The full variable domain, its missing parts supplied by reference TRBV5-1 and TRBJ1-1, is KAGVTQTPRYLIKTRGQQVTLSCSPISGHRSVSWYQQTPGQGLQFLFEYFSETQRNKGNFPGRFSGRQFSNSRSEMNVSTLELGDSALYLCASSGLDRGDTEAFFGQGTRLTVV.

This chain joins TRBV10-1 and TRBJ2-5; D remains ambiguous. V lost 5 bases to trimming and J lost 7 bases, with 20 bases between them. Germline loops: CDR1 WNHNN, CDR2 SYGVQD (reference sequence). The CDR3 loop spans 15 amino acids. CDR3 residues: CASSLARPPSGTQYF. The CDR3 DNA follows: TGCGCCAGCAGTTTGGCCCGACCCCCGTCGGGGACCCAGTACTTC.

Ten or more counts support this clone. This chain joins TRBV28 and TRBJ2-2; 8 bases are a match to TRBD1. The CDR3 has 15 residues. The trim removed 6 bases at V and 6 bases at J, leaving 9 bases unmatched. Looked up from germline, CDR1 is MDHEN and CDR2 is SYDVKM. CDR3 nucleotide sequence: TGTGCCAGCAGGGAGGACAGGGAGGTCGCCGGGGAGCTGTTTTTT. Its translation is CASREDREVAGELFF.

The CDR3 bases are TGCAGCGTTAGAGGGATGAGGAGAACCGGGGAGCTGTTTTTT. This gives the protein CSVRGMRRTGELFF. The chain couples TRBV29-1 to TRBJ2-2; D possibly corresponds to TRBD2 (5 bases). Between the trimmed V and J ends, which lost 5 bases and 5 bases, there was a span of 15 bases. This CDR3 has 14 amino acids. In germline, CDR1 is SQVTM, CDR2 ANQGSEA.

A remark on this clone: The sample carries other DNA sequences with the same CDR3. The chain employs TRBV6-1 and TRBJ2-7; D is uncertain. Per the germline V gene, CDR1 is MNHNS and CDR2 is SASEGT. The CDR3 consists of 12 residues. With 1 base removed from V and 3 bases from J, the gap between germline ends came to 4 bases. CDR3 nucleotides: TGTGCCAGCAGTGAAGGGGTCTACGAGCAGTACTTC. It translates to CASSEGVYEQYF.